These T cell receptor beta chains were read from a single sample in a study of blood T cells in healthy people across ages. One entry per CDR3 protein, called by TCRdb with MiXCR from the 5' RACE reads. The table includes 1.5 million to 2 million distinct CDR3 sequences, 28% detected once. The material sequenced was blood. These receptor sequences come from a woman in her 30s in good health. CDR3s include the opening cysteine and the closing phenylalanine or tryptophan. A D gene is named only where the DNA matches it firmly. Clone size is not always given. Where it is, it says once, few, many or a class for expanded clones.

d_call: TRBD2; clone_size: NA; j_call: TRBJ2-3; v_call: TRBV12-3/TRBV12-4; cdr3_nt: TGTGCCAGCAGTCTCACGGGGGGAGGGGAGACAGATACGCAGTATTTT; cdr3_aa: CASSLTGGGETDTQYF
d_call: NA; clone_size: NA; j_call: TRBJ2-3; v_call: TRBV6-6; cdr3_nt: TGTGCCAGCCAAGATATCACAGATACGCAGTATTTT; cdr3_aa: CASQDITDTQYF
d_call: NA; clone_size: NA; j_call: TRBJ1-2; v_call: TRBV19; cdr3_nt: TGTGCCAGTAGTATCTATCTCTCTTTAAACTATGGCTGCACCTTC; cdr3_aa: CASSIYLSLNYGCTF
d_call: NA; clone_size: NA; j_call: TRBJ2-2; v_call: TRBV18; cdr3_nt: TGTGCCAGCTCACCACCCCTAGCGCAGAGCACCGGGGAGCTGTTTTTT; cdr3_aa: CASSPPLAQSTGELFF
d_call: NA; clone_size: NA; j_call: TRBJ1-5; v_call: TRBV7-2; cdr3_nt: TGTGCCAGCAGCAAAATCGGACAGCTAAATCAGCCCCAGCATTTT; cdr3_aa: CASSKIGQLNQPQHF
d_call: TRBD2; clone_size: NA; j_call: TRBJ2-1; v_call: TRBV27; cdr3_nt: TGTGCCAGCAGTTTCGAGCGGGGGGGCTATGAGCAGTTCTTC; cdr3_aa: CASSFERGGYEQFF
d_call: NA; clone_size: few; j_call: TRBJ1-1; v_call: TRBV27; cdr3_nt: TGTGCCAGCAGTTTATTGGGACAAGAAGCTTTCTTT; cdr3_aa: CASSLLGQEAFF
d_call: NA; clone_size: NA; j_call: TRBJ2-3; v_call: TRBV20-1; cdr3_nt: TGCAGTGCCGCAGACAGACTTAGCACAGATACGCAGTATTTT; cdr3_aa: CSAADRLSTDTQYF
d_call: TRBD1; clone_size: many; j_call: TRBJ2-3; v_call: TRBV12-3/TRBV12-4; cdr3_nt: TGTGCCAGCAGTCCCGGGACAGGGTATGACACAGATACGCAGTATTTT; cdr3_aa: CASSPGTGYDTDTQYF
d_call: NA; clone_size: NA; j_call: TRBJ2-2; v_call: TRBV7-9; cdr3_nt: TGTGCCAGCAGCTTAACCGCGATGAACACCGGGGAGCTGTTTTTT; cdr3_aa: CASSLTAMNTGELFF
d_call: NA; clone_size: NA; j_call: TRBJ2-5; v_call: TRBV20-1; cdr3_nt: TGCAGTGCTAGAGTTGGGGGAACGGAGACCCAGTACTTC; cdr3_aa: CSARVGGTETQYF
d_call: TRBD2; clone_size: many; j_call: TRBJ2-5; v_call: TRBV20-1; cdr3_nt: TGCAGTGCCCCCCATCGGCCTAGCGGGAGGCAGACCCAGTACTTC; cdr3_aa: CSAPHRPSGRQTQYF
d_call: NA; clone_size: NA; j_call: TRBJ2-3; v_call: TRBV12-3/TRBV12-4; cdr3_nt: TGTGCCGGCAGTACCTGGGGCGTCACAGATACGGAGTATTTT; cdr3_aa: CAGSTWGVTDTEYF
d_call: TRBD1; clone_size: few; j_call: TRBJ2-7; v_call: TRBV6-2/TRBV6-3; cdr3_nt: TGTGCCAGCAGTCGACAGGGAAGCCACGAGCAGTACTTC; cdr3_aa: CASSRQGSHEQYF
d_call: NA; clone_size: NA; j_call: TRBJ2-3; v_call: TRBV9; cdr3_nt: TGTGCCAGCAGCGTGGTAAACACAGATACGCAGTATTTT; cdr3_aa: CASSVVNTDTQYF
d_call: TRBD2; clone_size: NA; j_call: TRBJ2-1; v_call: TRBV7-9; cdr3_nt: TGTGCCAGCAGCTCCTTAGCGGGGGGGCCAGACAATGAGCAGTTCTTC; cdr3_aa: CASSSLAGGPDNEQFF
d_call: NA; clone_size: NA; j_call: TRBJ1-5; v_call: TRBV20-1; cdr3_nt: TGCAGTGCTAGAATCGGGGTTGACAATCAGCCCCGGCATTTT; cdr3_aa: CSARIGVDNQPRHF
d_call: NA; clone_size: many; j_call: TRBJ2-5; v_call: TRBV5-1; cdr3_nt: TGCGCCAGCAGCTTGGCCCTTTTTCAAGAGACCCAGTACTTC; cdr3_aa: CASSLALFQETQYF
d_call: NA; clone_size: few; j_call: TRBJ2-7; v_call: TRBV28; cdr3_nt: TGTGCCAGCAGTCCACCCGGGACACTTTACGAGCAGTACTTC; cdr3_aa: CASSPPGTLYEQYF
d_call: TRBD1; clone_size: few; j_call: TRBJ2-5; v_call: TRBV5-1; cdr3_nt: TGCGCCAGCAGCTTGGGACAGGGAACCCTCCAAGAGACCCAGTACTTC; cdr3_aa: CASSLGQGTLQETQYF
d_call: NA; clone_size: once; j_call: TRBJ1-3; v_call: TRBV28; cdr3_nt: TGTGCCAGCAGTTTGTTGGGGGCGCGAAACACCATATATTTT; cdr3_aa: CASSLLGARNTIYF
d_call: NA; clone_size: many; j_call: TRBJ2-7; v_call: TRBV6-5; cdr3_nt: TGTGCCAGCAGGAGACAGGCCGCTGGCGAGCAGTACTTC; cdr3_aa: CASRRQAAGEQYF
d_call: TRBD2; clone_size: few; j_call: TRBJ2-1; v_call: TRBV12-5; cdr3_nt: TGTGCTAGTGGTTCTGGGACTAGCGGGTCCAATGAGCAGTTCTTC; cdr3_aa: CASGSGTSGSNEQFF
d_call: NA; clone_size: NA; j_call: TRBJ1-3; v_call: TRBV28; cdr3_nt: TGTGCCAGCAGTTACCCAGGGATCGTAAACACCATATATTTT; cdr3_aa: CASSYPGIVNTIYF
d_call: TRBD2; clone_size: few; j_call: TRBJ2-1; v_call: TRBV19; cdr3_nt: TGTGCCAGTAGTATCGGGGCAGCGGGGGGGATGGAGCAGTTCTTC; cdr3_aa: CASSIGAAGGMEQFF
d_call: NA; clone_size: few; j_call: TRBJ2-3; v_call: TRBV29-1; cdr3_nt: TGCAGCGTTGAAGTGACGGGGGTGGAAACAGATACGCAGTATTTT; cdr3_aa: CSVEVTGVETDTQYF
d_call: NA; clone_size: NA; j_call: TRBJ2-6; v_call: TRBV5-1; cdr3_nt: TGCACCAGCAGCTCTACTACAGGAGCTGGGGCCAACGTCCTGACTTTC; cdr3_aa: CTSSSTTGAGANVLTF
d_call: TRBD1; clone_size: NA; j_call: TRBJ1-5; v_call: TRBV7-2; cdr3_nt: TGTGCCAGCAGCTTAAACAGGGGTCTCGATCAGCCCCAGCATTTT; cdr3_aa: CASSLNRGLDQPQHF